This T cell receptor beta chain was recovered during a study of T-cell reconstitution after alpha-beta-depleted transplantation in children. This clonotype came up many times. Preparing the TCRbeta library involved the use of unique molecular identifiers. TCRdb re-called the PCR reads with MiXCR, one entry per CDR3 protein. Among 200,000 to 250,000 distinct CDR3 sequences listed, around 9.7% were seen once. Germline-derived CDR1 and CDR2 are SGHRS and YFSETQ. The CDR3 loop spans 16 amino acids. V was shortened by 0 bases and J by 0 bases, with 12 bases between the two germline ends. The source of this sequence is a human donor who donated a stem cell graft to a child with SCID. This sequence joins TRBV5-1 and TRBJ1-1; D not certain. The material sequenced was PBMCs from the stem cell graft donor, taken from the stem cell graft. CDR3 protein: CASSLVPAAMNTEAFF. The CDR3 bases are TGCGCCAGCAGCTTGGTGCCGGCAGCCATGAACACTGAAGCTTTCTTT. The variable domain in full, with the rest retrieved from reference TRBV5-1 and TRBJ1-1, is KAGVTQTPRYLIKTRGQQVTLSCSPISGHRSVSWYQQTPGQGLQFLFEYFSETQRNKGNFPGRFSGRQFSNSRSEMNVSTLELGDSALYLCASSLVPAAMNTEAFFGQGTRLTVV.